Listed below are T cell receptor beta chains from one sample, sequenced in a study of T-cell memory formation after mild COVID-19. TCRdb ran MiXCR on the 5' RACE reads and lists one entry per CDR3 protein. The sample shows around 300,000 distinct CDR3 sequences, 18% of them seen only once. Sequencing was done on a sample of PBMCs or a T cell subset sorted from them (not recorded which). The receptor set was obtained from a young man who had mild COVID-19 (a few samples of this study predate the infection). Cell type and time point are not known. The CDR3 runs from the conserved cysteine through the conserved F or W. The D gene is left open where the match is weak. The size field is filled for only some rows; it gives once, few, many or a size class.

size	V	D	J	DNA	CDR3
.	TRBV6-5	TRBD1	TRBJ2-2	TGTGCCAGCAGTTACGGGACAGCCATCAGCGGGGAGCTGTTTTTT	CASSYGTAISGELFF
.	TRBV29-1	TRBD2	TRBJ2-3	TGCAGCGTTGACGGGACTAGCGGATACACAGATACGCAGTATTTT	CSVDGTSGYTDTQYF
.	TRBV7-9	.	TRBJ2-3	TGTGCCAGCAGCTCCCCGAACAGAGCCCGACTTAGCACAGATACGCAGTATTTT	CASSSPNRARLSTDTQYF
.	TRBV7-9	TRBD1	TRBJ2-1	TGTGCCAGCAGGGGCGGGACAGGTGTATTCAACAATGAGCAGTTCTTC	CASRGGTGVFNNEQFF
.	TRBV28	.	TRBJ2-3	TGTGCCAGCCACGGGAAGGGGCTCACAGATACGCAGTATTTT	CASHGKGLTDTQYF
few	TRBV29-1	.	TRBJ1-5	TGCAGCGTTGAAGAGCCAAATCAGCCCCAGCATTTT	CSVEEPNQPQHF
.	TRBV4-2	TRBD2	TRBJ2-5	TGTGCCAGCAACCCGCGGGGGGGCGGGGAGACCCAGTACTTC	CASNPRGGGETQYF
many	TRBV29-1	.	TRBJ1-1	TGCAGCGTTGAAGACTACAGGAGCGCTGAAGCTTTCTTT	CSVEDYRSAEAFF
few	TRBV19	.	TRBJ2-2	TGTGCCAGTAGTATTCCCGGCGCGAACACCGGGGAGCTGTTTTTT	CASSIPGANTGELFF
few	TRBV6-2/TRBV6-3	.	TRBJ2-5	TGTGCCAGCTCTGAGGCCGTGGGGGATCGGGAGACCCAGTACTTC	CASSEAVGDRETQYF
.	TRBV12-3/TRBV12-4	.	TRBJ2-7	TGTGCCAGCAGTCCCCTCTATATCGACGAGCAGTACTTC	CASSPLYIDEQYF
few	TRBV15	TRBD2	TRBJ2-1	TGTGCCACCAGTATCCGGCGGGGGGGTTACAATGAGCAGTTCTTC	CATSIRRGGYNEQFF
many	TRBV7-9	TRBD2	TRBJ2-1	TGTGCCAGCAGCTTAGCACTAGCGGGTTACAATGAGCAGTTCTTC	CASSLALAGYNEQFF
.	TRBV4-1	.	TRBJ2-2	TGCGCCAGCAGCCAAGATTCTTACACCGGGGAGCTGTTTTTT	CASSQDSYTGELFF
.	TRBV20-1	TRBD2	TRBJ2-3	TGCAGTGCTAGATCCCTACTAGCGGGGGAAACAGATACGCAGTATTTT	CSARSLLAGETDTQYF
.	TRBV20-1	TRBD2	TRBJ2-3	TGCAGTGCTTTCCGGGGGGGGGGCACAGATACGCAGTATTTT	CSAFRGGGTDTQYF
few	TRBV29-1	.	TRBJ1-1	TGCAGCGTTGAAGGACTGGCTGAAGCTTTCTTT	CSVEGLAEAFF
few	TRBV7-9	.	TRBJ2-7	TGTGCCAGCAGCTTCGGCAGATCCGTGATAGAGCAGTACTTC	CASSFGRSVIEQYF
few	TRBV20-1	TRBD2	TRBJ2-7	TGCAGTGCAGGTCTAGCGGGGGACTCCTACGAGCAGTACTTC	CSAGLAGDSYEQYF
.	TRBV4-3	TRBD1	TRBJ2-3	TGCGCCAGCAGCGTACAGGGGGCGCCCACAGATACGCAGTATTTT	CASSVQGAPTDTQYF
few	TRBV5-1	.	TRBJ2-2	TGTGCCAGCACCTACACCGGGGAGCTGTTTTTT	CASTYTGELFF
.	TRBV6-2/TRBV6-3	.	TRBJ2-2	TGTGCCAGCAGTTACTCGGGTGTTCCTACCGGGGAGCTGTTTTTT	CASSYSGVPTGELFF
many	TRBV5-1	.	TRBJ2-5	TGCGCCAGCAGCTTACCAGCGGGTGAGAGGACCCAGTACTTC	CASSLPAGERTQYF
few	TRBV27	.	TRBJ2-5	TGTGCCAGCAGTTTATCCGGTTTGCACCGCCAAGAGACCCAGTACTTC	CASSLSGLHRQETQYF
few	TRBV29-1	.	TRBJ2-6	TGCAGCGTTGAGCGGGTGGACGGGGCCAACGTCCTGACTTTC	CSVERVDGANVLTF
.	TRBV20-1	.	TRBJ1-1	TGCAGTGCTCCTAGGGCCTCCGCCCCTACTGAAGCTTTCTTT	CSAPRASAPTEAFF
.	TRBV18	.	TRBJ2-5	TGTGCCAGCTCACCACAAGGGGTGGAGACCCAGTACTTC	CASSPQGVETQYF
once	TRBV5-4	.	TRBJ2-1	TGTGCCAGCAGCCCGGAGGGGAATACCTACAATGAGCAGTTCTTC	CASSPEGNTYNEQFF
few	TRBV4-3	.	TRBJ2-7	TGCGCCAGCAGCCTAGCGGCCACCAACGAGCAGTACTTC	CASSLAATNEQYF
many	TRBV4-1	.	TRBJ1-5	TGCGCCAGCAGCCAAGACCTAAATCAGCCCCAGCATTTT	CASSQDLNQPQHF
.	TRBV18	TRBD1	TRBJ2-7	TGTGCCAGCTCACCACCGGGACAGGGGGCCTACGAGCAGTACTTC	CASSPPGQGAYEQYF